This T cell receptor beta chain comes out of a study of monozygotic twins with inflammatory bowel disease. Whole-study results and caveats: Especially with disease activity, IBD patients had fewer clonotypes in common with others than healthy twins did.

On this clonotype itself: The antigen remains undetermined.

The CDR3 length is 15 residues. Per the germline V gene, CDR1 is SQVTM and CDR2 is ANQGSEA. Addition of UMIs with a 6-nucleotide sample barcode was achieved by template switching. TCRdb reprocessed the 5' RACE reads and stores each CDR3 protein as one record, lacking DNA. Seen in this sample are 200,000 to 250,000 distinct CDR3 sequences; the ten most common clones hold 7.5% to 8%. The gene calls are TRBV29-1 and TRBJ1-1; TCRdb gives TRBD1 as the D gene, but with no DNA this cannot be confirmed. Sequenced input: blood. The clonotype was recovered from a human donor with ulcerative colitis or Crohn's disease, or a healthy co-twin of an affected twin (not recorded which). The CDR3 loop is CSAYKPTGLNTEAFF.